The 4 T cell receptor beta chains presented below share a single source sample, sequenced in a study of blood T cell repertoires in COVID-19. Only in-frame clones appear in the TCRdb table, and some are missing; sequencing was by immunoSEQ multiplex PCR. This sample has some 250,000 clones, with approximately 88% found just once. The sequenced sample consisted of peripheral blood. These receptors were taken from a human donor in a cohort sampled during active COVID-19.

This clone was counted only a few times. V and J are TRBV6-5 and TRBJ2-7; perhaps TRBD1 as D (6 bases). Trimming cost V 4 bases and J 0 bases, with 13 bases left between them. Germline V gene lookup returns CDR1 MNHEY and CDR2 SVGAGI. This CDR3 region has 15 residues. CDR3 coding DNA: TGTGCCAGCAGTTCCGTCCCGGACAGCTCCTACGAGCAGTACTTC. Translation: CASSSVPDSSYEQYF.

This CDR3 is CASGGNPSSYNEQFF. CDR3 DNA: TGTGCCTCGGGGGGGAACCCCTCCTCCTACAATGAGCAGTTCTTC. The rearrangement uses TRBV6-6 and TRBJ2-1, with 8 bases that match TRBD2. Germline values: CDR1 MNHNY, CDR2 SVGAGI (reference sequence). The V and J ends lost 11 bases and 0 bases, in that order; junction bases with no gene match: 9. This CDR3 contains 15 residues.

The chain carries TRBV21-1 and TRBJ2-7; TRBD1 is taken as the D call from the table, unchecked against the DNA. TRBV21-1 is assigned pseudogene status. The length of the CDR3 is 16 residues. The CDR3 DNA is TGTGCCAGCAGCGGAAGGGAGGGACAGGTCACCTACGAGCAGTACTTC. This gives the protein CASSGREGQVTYEQYF.

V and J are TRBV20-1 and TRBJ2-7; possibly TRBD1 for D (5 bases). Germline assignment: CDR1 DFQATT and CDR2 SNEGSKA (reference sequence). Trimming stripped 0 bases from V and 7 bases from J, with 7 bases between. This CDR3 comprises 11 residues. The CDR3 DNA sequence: TGCAGTGCTAGAGATGACAGAGAGCAGTACTTC. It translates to CSARDDREQYF.